The rows below give T cell receptor beta chains drawn from one sample of a study of blood T cell repertoires in COVID-19. Data came from immunoSEQ multiplex PCR; TCRdb stores just in-frame clones and leaves some out. This sample has roughly 71,000 clones; roughly 87% occur once, and the top ten carry around 29%. Specimen: peripheral blood. All receptors come from a man aged 50 to 59 with acute or convalescent COVID-19. CDR3s leave out the opening cysteine and the closing phenylalanine or tryptophan. Clone sizes are given selectively: once, few, many, or a class where the clone is expanded.

v_call: TRBV12-5; clone_size: .; j_call: TRBJ2-1; cdr3_aa: ASGPVLGSSYNEQF
v_call: TRBV6-5; clone_size: .; j_call: TRBJ2-7; cdr3_aa: ASSIDRGSSYEQY
v_call: TRBV7-2; clone_size: .; j_call: TRBJ2-5; cdr3_aa: ASSTSGGETQY
v_call: TRBV5-1; clone_size: .; j_call: TRBJ2-3; cdr3_aa: ASSLGGGVDTQY
v_call: TRBV5-1; clone_size: .; j_call: TRBJ2-7; cdr3_aa: ASSLDEAGGREQY
v_call: TRBV3-1/TRBV3-2; clone_size: .; j_call: TRBJ1-1; cdr3_aa: ASSRGTGGTEAF
v_call: TRBV19; clone_size: .; j_call: TRBJ1-2; cdr3_aa: ASSVRGGYGYT
v_call: TRBV27; clone_size: .; j_call: TRBJ2-7; cdr3_aa: ASSLSTGVYEQY
v_call: TRBV18; clone_size: .; j_call: TRBJ2-3; cdr3_aa: ASSPLSTDTQY
v_call: TRBV7-9; clone_size: .; j_call: TRBJ2-5; cdr3_aa: ASSLDGLAGSETQY
v_call: TRBV19; clone_size: .; j_call: TRBJ1-2; cdr3_aa: ASSIVPGQGHYGYT
v_call: TRBV18; clone_size: .; j_call: TRBJ2-2; cdr3_aa: ASSPPRGGTIGELF
v_call: TRBV10-3; clone_size: .; j_call: TRBJ2-3; cdr3_aa: AIKRLATSTDTQY
v_call: TRBV5-4; clone_size: .; j_call: TRBJ1-2; cdr3_aa: ASSLSSGGKVSYGYT
v_call: TRBV6-1; clone_size: .; j_call: TRBJ2-3; cdr3_aa: ASSATGTRPIDTQY
v_call: TRBV12-5; clone_size: .; j_call: TRBJ2-2; cdr3_aa: ASGPTGYNTGELF
v_call: TRBV5-1; clone_size: .; j_call: TRBJ2-4; cdr3_aa: ASSLLGRGSAKNIQY
v_call: TRBV18; clone_size: .; j_call: TRBJ1-1; cdr3_aa: ASSHFDRYAF
v_call: TRBV5-1; clone_size: .; j_call: TRBJ2-6; cdr3_aa: ASSPDEGSGANVLT
v_call: TRBV6-6; clone_size: .; j_call: TRBJ1-6; cdr3_aa: ASSPVGSYNSPLH
v_call: TRBV25-1; clone_size: .; j_call: TRBJ2-1; cdr3_aa: ASSERGAGGPTYNEQF
v_call: TRBV18; clone_size: .; j_call: TRBJ1-4; cdr3_aa: ASSTQTLTNEKLF
v_call: TRBV6-6; clone_size: .; j_call: TRBJ2-2; cdr3_aa: ASSREGQHNTGELF
v_call: TRBV7-9; clone_size: few; j_call: TRBJ1-3; cdr3_aa: ASSLNSGNGNTIY
v_call: TRBV12-3/TRBV12-4; clone_size: few; j_call: TRBJ1-6; cdr3_aa: ASSSLGSPLH
v_call: TRBV6-6; clone_size: .; j_call: TRBJ1-2; cdr3_aa: ASSFADGYT
v_call: TRBV30; clone_size: once; j_call: TRBJ1-5; cdr3_aa: AWSSGLGYQPQH
v_call: TRBV19; clone_size: .; j_call: TRBJ2-7; cdr3_aa: ASARTGATYEQY
v_call: TRBV6-4; clone_size: many; j_call: TRBJ2-2; cdr3_aa: ASSEGIEAGELF
v_call: TRBV12-3/TRBV12-4; clone_size: .; j_call: TRBJ1-2; cdr3_aa: ASKGQGGYGYT
v_call: TRBV19; clone_size: .; j_call: TRBJ2-1; cdr3_aa: ASSKGQFNEQF
v_call: TRBV7-3; clone_size: .; j_call: TRBJ2-1; cdr3_aa: ASSLLSGGRNEQF
v_call: TRBV27; clone_size: .; j_call: TRBJ2-1; cdr3_aa: ASSFPPGQGPHVYNEQF
v_call: TRBV14; clone_size: .; j_call: TRBJ1-6; cdr3_aa: ASSPRGQGGSYNSPLH
v_call: TRBV18; clone_size: .; j_call: TRBJ1-5; cdr3_aa: ASSPEVAGNQPQH
v_call: TRBV6-1; clone_size: .; j_call: TRBJ1-2; cdr3_aa: ASSEAQGQVYGYT
v_call: TRBV14; clone_size: .; j_call: TRBJ2-5; cdr3_aa: ASSSKGLIETQY
v_call: TRBV3-1/TRBV3-2; clone_size: .; j_call: TRBJ2-2; cdr3_aa: ASRGVTNTGELF
v_call: TRBV4-1; clone_size: .; j_call: TRBJ2-5; cdr3_aa: ASSQVAGLGETQY
v_call: TRBV18; clone_size: .; j_call: TRBJ2-5; cdr3_aa: ASSARQNQETQY
v_call: TRBV10-3; clone_size: .; j_call: TRBJ1-1; cdr3_aa: ATQVIGGSTEAF
v_call: TRBV10-3; clone_size: .; j_call: TRBJ2-3; cdr3_aa: AISDSTGPGTDTQY
v_call: TRBV19; clone_size: .; j_call: TRBJ1-5; cdr3_aa: ASSMWEGQPQH
v_call: TRBV9; clone_size: .; j_call: TRBJ2-1; cdr3_aa: ASSVGGGPYNEQF
v_call: TRBV29-1; clone_size: .; j_call: TRBJ1-1; cdr3_aa: SGTGQGLRTEAF
v_call: TRBV7-9; clone_size: once; j_call: TRBJ1-3; cdr3_aa: ASSPPVRAGNTIY
v_call: TRBV7-3; clone_size: few; j_call: TRBJ2-2; cdr3_aa: ASSLTRTGELF
v_call: TRBV29-1; clone_size: .; j_call: TRBJ2-3; cdr3_aa: SCRGERGRTDTQY
v_call: TRBV19; clone_size: .; j_call: TRBJ2-7; cdr3_aa: ASSRGRSQGSDEQY